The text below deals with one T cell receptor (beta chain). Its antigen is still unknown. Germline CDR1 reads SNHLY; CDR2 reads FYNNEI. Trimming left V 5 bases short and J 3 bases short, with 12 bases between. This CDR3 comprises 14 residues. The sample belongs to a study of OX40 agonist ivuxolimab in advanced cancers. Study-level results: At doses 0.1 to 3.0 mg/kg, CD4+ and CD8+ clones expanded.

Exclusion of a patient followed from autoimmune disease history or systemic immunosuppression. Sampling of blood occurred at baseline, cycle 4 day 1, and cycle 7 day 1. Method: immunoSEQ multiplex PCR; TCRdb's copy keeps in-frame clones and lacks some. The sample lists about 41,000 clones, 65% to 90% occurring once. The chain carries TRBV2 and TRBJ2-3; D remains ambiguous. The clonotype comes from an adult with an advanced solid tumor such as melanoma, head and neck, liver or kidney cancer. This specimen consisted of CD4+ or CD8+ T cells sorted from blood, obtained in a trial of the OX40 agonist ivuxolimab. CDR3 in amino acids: CASSSLSGTDTQYF. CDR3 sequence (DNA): TGTGCCAGCAGTTCTCTGTCCGGGACAGATACGCAGTATTTT.